The entry below gives a single T cell receptor beta chain sequence along with its context. This clone was counted between two and nine times. Its antigen specificity is not known. Nothing much larger sits one base from this clone, and base qualities are not available. This entry comes from a study of T cells in localized non-small cell lung cancer (dated by TCRdb to about 2020). With respect to the entire study: The study analyzed T cell repertoires of a few hundred early-stage NSCLC patients, comparing tumors and uninvolved tumor-adjacent lungs. The cohort comprised roughly 220 treatment-naïve NSCLC patients with resected, localized lung tumors. NSCLC patients had a mean age of approximately 66 years, and around 130 were male and 107 female. Paper-wide results and their limitations: Higher T cell density in blood was associated with longer overall survival, whereas higher clonality in adjacent lung was associated with shorter survival. Because the study design was exploratory, TCR variables were selected using unadjusted p-values without false-discovery rate correction. A median of about 53 of the top 100 tumor clones were detected in paired uninvolved adjacent lung, and 25 to 35 of these tumor clones were also found among the top 100 clones of the paired uninvolved adjacent lung. Uninvolved tumor-adjacent lung showed the highest T cell clonality, higher than tumor, which suggests more focused antigenic responses in the adjacent lung. Because multi-region sequencing of the tumors was not done, intratumor heterogeneity could not be ruled out.

At diagnosis, peripheral blood, uninvolved tumor-adjacent lung and tumor were collected and stored as a combination of fresh-frozen and FFPE material. For TCR repertoire profiling, blood samples were analyzed in the form of peripheral blood mononuclear cells. The immunoSEQ Assay was used to sequence TCR beta CDR3 regions from DNA. The study's processing was this. To compute T cell density, TCR beta template counts were normalized to usable DNA, which was estimated by amplifying housekeeping genes. Using the preseqR package, richness was estimated by extrapolating to 120,000 templates for tissue samples and 400,000 templates for PBMC samples. Clonality was calculated as one minus Pielou's evenness. To identify tissue-enriched TCRs, differential abundance testing was run on productive amino-acid clonotypes with a minimum total count of 5 and an alpha of 0.1. Repertoire overlap between compartments was quantified with the Jaccard Index and Morisita Overlap Index. GLIPH clustered TCR beta CDR3s with public tetramer-defined viral CDR3s; viral motifs required at least three viral sequences plus V-gene enrichment. TCRdb holds this immuneACCESS table with in-frame rearrangements only. Some clones are missing; in checked studies, unresolved V genes explain under half, and the rest has no known cause. That table supplies the V and J calls and clone size; D and trimming were determined from the DNA. Recorded for this sample are approximately 49,000 clones; 70% to 85% of them occurred a single time. The ten largest clonotypes hold around a sixth of the sample.

Its CDR3 holds 13 amino acids, cysteine through phenylalanine. Of the read, only the CDR3 DNA is kept; its 39 bases are in frame from base 1. V is clipped by 3 bases and J by 6 bases, and the sequence between their germline boundaries is 11 bases long. The CDR1 and CDR2 encoded by the germline V gene are KGHSH and LQKENI. The rearrangement combines TRBV18 with TRBJ1-2, with the D gene not clear enough to name. Sequenced here: peripheral blood, sampled before any cancer treatment. The TCR comes from a man aged 40-75 years with stage I squamous cell lung carcinoma. The CDR3 protein sequence reads: CASSPNVPHGYTF. The nucleotides read TGTGCCAGCTCACCCAACGTTCCCCATGGCTACACCTTC.